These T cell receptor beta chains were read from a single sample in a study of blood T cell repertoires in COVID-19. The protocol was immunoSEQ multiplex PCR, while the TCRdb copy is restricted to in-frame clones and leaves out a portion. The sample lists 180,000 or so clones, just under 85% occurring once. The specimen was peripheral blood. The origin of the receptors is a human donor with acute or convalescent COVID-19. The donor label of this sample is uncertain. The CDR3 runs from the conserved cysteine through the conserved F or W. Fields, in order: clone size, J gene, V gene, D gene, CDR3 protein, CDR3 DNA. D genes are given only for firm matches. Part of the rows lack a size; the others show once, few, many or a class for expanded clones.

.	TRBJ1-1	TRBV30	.	CAWSSKTDTEAFF	TGTGCCTGGAGTTCAAAGACAGACACTGAAGCTTTCTTT
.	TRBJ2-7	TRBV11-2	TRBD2	CASSSLTSGSDEQYF	TGTGCCAGCAGCTCTTTGACTAGCGGGAGTGACGAGCAGTACTTC
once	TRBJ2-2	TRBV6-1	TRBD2	CASSEGTLAGGSNTGELFF	TGTGCCAGCAGTGAAGGGACCCTAGCGGGAGGAAGTAACACCGGGGAGCTGTTTTTT
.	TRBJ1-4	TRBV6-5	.	CASSPAGRRGEKLFF	TGTGCCAGCAGCCCGGCGGGGCGGAGGGGTGAAAAACTGTTTTTT
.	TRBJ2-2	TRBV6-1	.	CASSEWVGPGELFF	TGTGCCAGCAGTGAATGGGTTGGGCCCGGGGAGCTGTTTTTT
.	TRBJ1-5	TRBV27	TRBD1	CASSLQSSGGHQPQHF	TGTGCCAGCAGTTTGCAATCCTCAGGGGGTCATCAGCCCCAGCATTTT
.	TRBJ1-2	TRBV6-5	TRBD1	CASSMTGGHGYTF	TGTGCCAGCAGTATGACAGGGGGTCATGGCTACACCTTC
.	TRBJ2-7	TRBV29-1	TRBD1	CSVDGQGDYEQYF	TGCAGCGTTGATGGCCAGGGGGACTACGAGCAGTACTTC
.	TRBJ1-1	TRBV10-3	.	CAITPTEKNTEAFF	TGTGCCATCACCCCGACAGAGAAGAACACTGAAGCTTTCTTT
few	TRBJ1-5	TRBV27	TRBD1	CASSWGQGNNQPQHF	TGTGCCAGCAGTTGGGGACAGGGGAATAATCAGCCCCAGCATTTT
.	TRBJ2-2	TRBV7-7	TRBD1	CASSPSGQGTGELFF	TGTGCCAGCAGCCCCTCGGGACAGGGGACCGGGGAGCTGTTTTTT
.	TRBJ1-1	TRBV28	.	CASIRGGAPYGDTEAFF	TGTGCCAGCATCCGGGGGGGGGCCCCCTACGGAGACACTGAAGCTTTCTTT
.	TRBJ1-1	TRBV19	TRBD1	CASSPTGQGNTEAFF	TGTGCCAGTAGTCCCACGGGACAGGGAAACACTGAAGCTTTCTTT
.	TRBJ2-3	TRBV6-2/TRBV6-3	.	CASSYSGTRVRSTDTQYF	TGTGCCAGCAGTTACTCTGGGACAAGGGTTCGAAGCACAGATACGCAGTATTTT
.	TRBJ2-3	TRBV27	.	CASSGSTDTQYF	TGTGCCAGCAGCGGGAGCACAGATACGCAGTATTTT
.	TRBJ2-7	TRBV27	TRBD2	CASSQPGTSGYEQYF	TGTGCCAGCAGCCAACCCGGGACTAGCGGCTACGAGCAGTACTTC
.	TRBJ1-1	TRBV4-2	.	CASSPQWGGGVPEAFF	TGTGCCAGCAGCCCCCAATGGGGGGGTGGCGTCCCTGAAGCTTTCTTT
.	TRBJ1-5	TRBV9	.	CASSVATGQPQHF	TGTGCCAGCAGCGTAGCTACTGGTCAGCCCCAGCATTTT
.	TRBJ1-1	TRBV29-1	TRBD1	CSDNGQGARVTEAFF	TGCAGCGATAACGGACAGGGGGCTAGGGTCACTGAAGCTTTCTTT
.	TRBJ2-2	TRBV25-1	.	CASSGLQGWSGELFF	TGTGCCAGCAGTGGACTCCAGGGGTGGTCCGGGGAGCTGTTTTTT
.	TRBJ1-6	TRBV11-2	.	CASSFRQASSYNSPLHF	TGTGCCAGCAGCTTCAGACAGGCTAGCTCCTATAATTCACCCCTCCACTTT
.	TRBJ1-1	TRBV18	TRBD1	CASSETGATEAFF	TGTGCCAGCTCAGAGACAGGGGCCACTGAAGCTTTCTTT